This entry lists 17 T cell receptor beta chains sequenced from one sample in a study of cytomegalovirus exposure and HLA in healthy donors (TCRdb year 2017). Receptor libraries were prepared by the immunoSEQ multiplex PCR assay. For the multiplex PCR, a mixture combining 60 forward primers for TCR Vbeta segments and 13 reverse primers for TCR Jbeta segments was used. TCRdb provides this immuneACCESS table in a form limited to in-frame rearrangements. Some clones are lacking; in checked studies, under half of them reflect an unresolved V gene, and why the rest are absent is not known. The sample includes about 160,000 clones, with around 84% observed a single time. The ten biggest clones cover 5% to 7% of the sample. Input material: PBMCs. These receptors were collected from a man over 45 in good health and CMV-seropositive.

This clone has just a few counts. The rearrangement uses TRBV27 and TRBJ1-2; 9 bases line up with TRBD1. V lost 7 bases to trimming and J lost 4 bases; unmatched junction nucleotides: 4. The germline V gene encodes CDR1 MNHEY and CDR2 SMNVEV (reference sequence). The CDR3 spans 13 residues. CDR3 sequence: CASTGQGSYGYTF. CDR3 bases: TGTGCCAGCACGGGACAGGGATCCTATGGCTACACCTTC.

This chain connects TRBV9 to TRBJ2-2, with TRBD2 matching 10 bases. V lost 4 bases and J lost 2; bases outside the gene matches: 5. The germline CDR1 and CDR2 sequences are SGDLS and YYNGEE. This CDR3 spans 16 amino acids. The CDR3, as DNA: TGTGCCAGCAGCACCCGGACTAGCGGAAACACCGGGGAGCTGTTTTTT. This translates into CASSTRTSGNTGELFF.

The CDR3 region is CASSYPGQPNSPLHF. CDR3 DNA: TGTGCCAGCAGTTACCCGGGACAGCCTAATTCACCCCTCCACTTT. V usage is TRBV6-6 and J usage is TRBJ1-6, with 7 bases fitting TRBD1. Germline trimming cut 2 bases from V and 6 bases from J; bases unmatched to any gene: 4. Germline V gives CDR1 MNHNY, CDR2 SVGAGI (reference sequence). The length of the CDR3 is 15 residues.

The chain links TRBV10-3 to TRBJ1-3, with D perhaps TRBD1 (6 bases). The CDR3 loop spans 16 amino acids. CDR1 and CDR2 (germline): ENHRY, SYGVKD. V dropped 4 bases and J dropped 0 bases, with 13 bases sitting between them. The CDR3 region is CAISVGRGDSGNTIYF. The CDR3 DNA sequence: TGTGCCATCAGTGTTGGCAGGGGAGACTCTGGAAACACCATATATTTT.

The J gene is TRBJ2-1, the V gene TRBV7-3; TRBD2 agrees at 10 bases. With 0 bases clipped from V and 6 bases from J, the junction kept 11 bases outside the gene matches. Germline lookup yields CDR1 SGHTA and CDR2 FQGTGA. The CDR3 extends over 18 amino acids. The CDR3 sequence: CASSLTPPGAGGTNEQFF. The CDR3 DNA sequence: TGTGCCAGCAGCTTAACCCCCCCCGGAGCGGGAGGGACCAATGAGCAGTTCTTC.

This chain connects TRBV6-1 to TRBJ2-3, with 10 bases lining up with TRBD2. V lost 0 bases to trimming and J lost 1 base; unmatched junction nucleotides: 7. The CDR3 loop spans 18 amino acids. CDR1 and CDR2 from the germline V gene are MNHNS and SASEGT. The chain's CDR3 is CASSEALQGTSGTDTQYF. In DNA, the CDR3 is TGTGCCAGCAGTGAAGCGCTTCAAGGGACTAGCGGCACAGATACGCAGTATTTT.

The V and J genes are TRBV19 and TRBJ1-2, with 9 bases identical to TRBD1. Germline V CDR1 and CDR2: LNHDA, SQIVND (reference sequence). The CDR3 has 17 amino acids. The trim removed 2 bases at V and 4 bases at J, leaving 11 bases unmatched. The CDR3 region is CASSILPGTGRGYGYTF. DNA of the CDR3: TGTGCCAGTAGTATACTTCCCGGGACAGGGAGAGGCTATGGCTACACCTTC.

The DNA of the CDR3 is TGCGCCAGCAGCTTGGACGAGGGCCGCAATGAGCAGTTCTTC. This translates into CASSLDEGRNEQFF. This chain links TRBV5-1 with TRBJ2-1; tentatively, D is TRBD2 (5 bases). The germline gives CDR1 SGHRS, CDR2 YFSETQ. The CDR3 is 14 residues long. Trimming pared 0 bases from V and 6 bases from J, leaving 10 bases between.

The chain recombines TRBV6-5 with TRBJ2-7; 11 bases fit TRBD2. The CDR3 length is 14 residues. Germline V CDR1 and CDR2: MNHEY, SVGAGI. J lost 4 bases, V lost 5 bases, and 4 bases had no gene match. The DNA of the CDR3 is TGTGCCAGCAGTCCAACTAGCGGGAGTTACGAGCAGTACGTC. Its protein is CASSPTSGSYEQYV.

The rearrangement joins TRBV19 to TRBJ1-3; 11 nucleotides align to TRBD1. With V trimmed by 5 bases and J by 3 bases, 6 bases remained unmatched. The CDR3 runs to 16 residues. CDR1 LNHDA and CDR2 SQIVND come from the germline V gene (reference sequence). CDR3 coding DNA: TGTGCCAGTAGTTCCGGGACAGGGGGTGGTGGAAACACCATATATTTT. It codes for CASSSGTGGGGNTIYF. The variable domain in full, completed from reference TRBV19 and TRBJ1-3, reads DGGITQSPKYLFRKEGQNVTLSCEQNLNHDAMYWYRQDPGQGLRLIYYSQIVNDFQKGDIAEGYSVSREKKESFPLTVTSAQKNPTAFYLCASSSGTGGGGNTIYFGEGSWLTVV.

The rearrangement joins TRBV11-2 to TRBJ2-7; 8 bases agree with TRBD1. Germline V gene sequence: CDR1 SGHAT, CDR2 FQNNGV. The CDR3 is 19 amino acids. With 4 bases clipped from V and 0 bases from J, the junction kept 17 bases outside the gene matches. The CDR3 coding sequence is TGTGCCAGCAGCTCCCGCCCGGGACAGGATCTGGGAAGCTCCTACGAGCAGTACTTC. Translation gives CASSSRPGQDLGSSYEQYF.

V gene TRBV18 combines with J gene TRBJ1-5; no clear D gene. In germline, CDR1 is KGHSH, CDR2 LQKENI. CDR3 length: 12 residues. The V end was cut by 4 bases, the J end by 7 bases, with 8 bases between. The CDR3 DNA sequence: TGTGCCAGCTCACAAGGAGGGCAGCCCCAGCATTTT. Its translation is CASSQGGQPQHF.

The chain joins TRBV4-1 to TRBJ1-3; D remains unclear. The V end lost 5 bases, the J end lost 2 bases, and 7 bases lay between the germline ends. The CDR3 sequence is 13 residues long. CDR1 is MGHRA, CDR2 YSYEKL, per germline. This CDR3 is CASSSGTGNTIYF. For the CDR3, the DNA is TGCGCCAGCAGCAGCGGGACTGGAAACACCATATATTTT.

This chain links TRBV19 with TRBJ1-1; D is undetermined. V lost 5 bases and J 7 bases, leaving 11 bases between the germline ends. The CDR3 contains 12 residues. CDR1 and CDR2 from the germline V gene are LNHDA and SQIVND (reference sequence). The CDR3 here is CASSAPGGEAFF. In DNA form, the CDR3 reads TGTGCCAGTAGTGCCCCGGGAGGTGAAGCTTTCTTT.

This clone has more than one count but fewer than ten. The chain carries TRBV28 and TRBJ2-3; no clear D. The CDR3 length is 13 residues. The V gene lost 2 bases and the J gene lost 2 bases, with 5 bases spanning the gap. Germline V gene data show CDR1 as MDHEN and CDR2 as SYDVKM. In DNA, the CDR3 is TGTGCCAGCAGTTTACCAGACACAGATACGCAGTATTTT. It encodes CASSLPDTDTQYF.

The CDR3 DNA sequence: TGCGCCAGCAGCTTGATGGACAGGGGACGGGATGAGCAGTTCTTC. Translated, it gives CASSLMDRGRDEQFF. This chain joins TRBV5-1 and TRBJ2-1; 9 bases line up with TRBD1. Germline trimming cut 1 base from V and 8 bases from J; bases unmatched to any gene: 7. The CDR3 is 15 amino acids. Germline CDR1 is SGHRS and CDR2 is YFSETQ.

Points on this clone: Other DNA sequences in this specimen translate into the identical CDR3. The chain has TRBV6-5 and TRBJ2-5, with 8 positions matching TRBD1. CDR3 length equals 15 residues. V trimming: 2 bases; J trimming: 5 bases; junction bases outside the gene matches: 7. Germline-derived CDR1 and CDR2 are MNHEY and SVGAGI. The CDR3 bases are TGTGCCAGCAGTTACGTTGCAGGGGGCTTGGAGACCCAGTACTTC. Translating gives CASSYVAGGLETQYF.